These 30 T cell receptor beta chains originate from one sample sequenced in a study of blood T cell repertoires in COVID-19. TCRdb keeps only in-frame clones here, not all; method: immunoSEQ multiplex PCR. The sample holds 150,000 or so clones, about 90% seen once. Sequenced sample: PBMCs or T cells enriched from blood (not recorded which). The receptors come from a human donor with acute COVID-19. The donor label of this sample is uncertain.

The rearrangement joins TRBV5-1 to TRBJ1-5; tentatively, D is TRBD1 (5 bases). The CDR3 length is 15 residues. Germline V gene lookup returns CDR1 SGHRS and CDR2 YFSETQ. Between the trimmed V and J ends, which lost 1 base and 6 bases, there was a span of 14 bases. DNA of the CDR3: TGCGCCAGCAGCTTGTCCCCTGTAAGGGGTCAGCCCCAGCATTTT. This translates into CASSLSPVRGQPQHF.

The V call is TRBV9, the J call TRBJ1-2, with 7 positions matching TRBD1. CDR1 is SGDLS, CDR2 YYNGEE, per germline. V trimming: 3 bases; J trimming: 8 bases; junction bases outside the gene matches: 7. This CDR3 comprises 13 residues. The CDR3 region is CASSAFDREGYTF. The DNA of the CDR3 is TGTGCCAGCAGCGCCTTCGACAGGGAAGGCTACACCTTC.

The rearrangement joins TRBV5-4 to TRBJ2-1; D may be TRBD1 (5 bases). V lost 0 bases, J lost 0 bases, and 16 bases lay in between. This CDR3 region has 18 residues. From germline, CDR1 is SGHNT and CDR2 YYREEE (reference sequence). The CDR3 DNA is TGTGCCAGCAGCTTGGCACCGACAGCCCCGAGCTCCTACAATGAGCAGTTCTTC. The encoded protein is CASSLAPTAPSSYNEQFF.

The V gene is TRBV7-6, the J gene TRBJ1-3, with 7 positions matching TRBD1. Germline CDR1 SGHVS, CDR2 FNYEAQ. The CDR3 totals 15 residues. The V segment lost 4 bases and the J segment 1 base; nucleotides outside the gene matches: 4. The CDR3 is CASSSRQGSGNTIYF. The CDR3, as DNA: TGTGCCAGCAGCTCCCGACAGGGATCTGGAAACACCATATATTTT.

This clone was recorded only once. The chain is built from TRBV5-4 and TRBJ2-7; 10 bases agree with TRBD1. The CDR3 contains 15 residues. With V trimmed by 2 bases and J by 2 bases, 4 bases remained unmatched. CDR1 is SGHNT, CDR2 YYREEE, per germline (reference sequence). CDR3 in DNA: TGTGCCAGCAGCTTCTCCGGGACAGGGGCCTACGAGCAGTACTTC. Protein: CASSFSGTGAYEQYF. The entire variable domain, with the rest obtained from reference TRBV5-4 and TRBJ2-7, is as follows: ETGVTQSPTHLIKTRGQQVTLRCSSQSGHNTVSWYQQALGQGPQFIFQYYREEENGRGNFPPRFSGLQFPNYSSELNVNALELDDSALYLCASSFSGTGAYEQYFGPGTRLTVT.

The chain has TRBV4-1 and TRBJ2-1; 8 bases align to TRBD2. This CDR3 spans 14 amino acids. The V gene's germline CDR1 is MGHRA and CDR2 YSYEKL. The V gene end was trimmed by 1 base and the J gene end by 15 bases; junction bases not matched to a gene: 11. CDR3 in amino acids: CASSQGRGAPYRFF. DNA for the CDR3: TGCGCCAGCAGCCAAGGGCGGGGGGCCCCTTACCGGTTCTTC.

The CDR3 DNA sequence: TGTGCCAGCAACCACAGGGGGCTGAACACTGAAGCTTTCTTT. Translated, it gives CASNHRGLNTEAFF. This chain joins TRBV28 and TRBJ1-1, with 9 positions matching TRBD1. The CDR3 has 14 amino acids. Losses at the gene ends were 7 bases for V and 0 bases for J; bases not matched to a gene: 3. CDR1 MDHEN and CDR2 SYDVKM come from the germline V gene.

The J gene is TRBJ1-2, the V gene TRBV24-1; D gene unclear. Germline lookup yields CDR1 KGHDR and CDR2 SFDVKD. V lost 2 bases and J lost 8, with 14 bases in between. The CDR3 has 14 residues. The CDR3 sequence: CATSDWPHSGGYTF. As DNA, the CDR3 is TGTGCCACCAGTGATTGGCCGCACTCGGGAGGCTACACCTTC.

The rearrangement links TRBV19 to TRBJ1-5; 8 bases align to TRBD1. The CDR3 is 13 residues long. The V and J ends lost 7 bases and 7 bases, in that order; junction bases with no gene match: 6. In germline, CDR1 is LNHDA, CDR2 SQIVND (reference sequence). The CDR3 region has the DNA TGTGCCAGTATGGACAGGGAGAAACAGCCCCAGCATTTT. It encodes CASMDREKQPQHF. Full variable domain (missing parts from reference TRBV19 and TRBJ1-5): DGGITQSPKYLFRKEGQNVTLSCEQNLNHDAMYWYRQDPGQGLRLIYYSQIVNDFQKGDIAEGYSVSREKKESFPLTVTSAQKNPTAFYLCASMDREKQPQHFGDGTRLSIL.

In this sample, this clone turned up a few times. The rearrangement links TRBV24-1 to TRBJ2-1; the D gene is possibly TRBD2 (5 bases). Germline CDR1 and CDR2: KGHDR and SFDVKD. This CDR3 is 15 amino acids long. V was clipped by 5 bases and J by 0 bases, with 10 bases between them. Here the CDR3 DNA reads TGTGCCACCAGTGGTCGGGGTATCTCCTACAATGAGCAGTTCTTC. Protein: CATSGRGISYNEQFF.

J is TRBJ1-6 and V is TRBV5-4; D perhaps matches TRBD1 (6 bases). There are 15 residues in the CDR3. With 3 bases removed from V and 8 bases from J, the gap between germline ends came to 15 bases. Germline loops: CDR1 SGHNT, CDR2 YYREEE (reference sequence). The CDR3 DNA is TGTGCCAGCAGCTCTGCGGGGGGCGTCGATTCACCCCTCCACTTT. Amino acid sequence: CASSSAGGVDSPLHF.

A remark on this clone: Additional DNA sequences in this sample encode the identical CDR3. V gene TRBV18 combines with J gene TRBJ1-1, with D possibly matching TRBD1 (5 bases). Germline V lookup: CDR1 KGHSH, CDR2 LQKENI. The CDR3 is made up of 15 amino acids. V was shortened by 0 bases and J by 1 base, with 9 bases between the two germline ends. CDR3 loop: CASSPPSGQNTEAFF. For the CDR3, the DNA is TGTGCCAGCTCACCACCGTCAGGGCAGAACACTGAAGCTTTCTTT.

The chain joins TRBV20-1 to TRBJ2-3; no reliable D call. The CDR3 has 12 amino acids. Between the trimmed V and J ends, which lost 3 bases and 2 bases, there was a span of 6 bases. Germline-derived CDR1 and CDR2 are DFQATT and SNEGSKA (reference sequence). CDR3 region: CSASLNTDTQYF. In DNA, the CDR3 is TGCAGTGCTAGTTTAAACACAGATACGCAGTATTTT.

The J gene is TRBJ1-1, the V gene TRBV7-2; 7 nucleotides agree with TRBD1. The CDR3 consists of 14 residues. V trimming: 6 bases; J trimming: 4 bases; junction bases outside the gene matches: 8. Germline CDR1 reads SGHTA; CDR2 reads FQGNSA. The CDR3 DNA reads as TGTGCCAGCAGGGGACAGTCTTCGAGCACTGAAGCTTTCTTT. Residues: CASRGQSSSTEAFF. The whole variable domain, remainder taken from reference TRBV7-2 and TRBJ1-1, is GAGVSQSPSNKVTEKGKDVELRCDPISGHTALYWYRQSLGQGLEFLIYFQGNSAPDKSGLPSDRFSAERTGGSVSTLTIQRTQQEDSAVYLCASRGQSSSTEAFFGQGTRLTVV.

V and J are TRBV19 and TRBJ2-2; D might be TRBD1 (6 bases). Looked up from germline, CDR1 is LNHDA and CDR2 is SQIVND (reference sequence). The CDR3 has 15 amino acids. Trimming cost V 9 bases and J 7 bases, with 21 bases left between them. As DNA, the CDR3 is TGTGCCAGCAACATACAGGGACAATGGCACGGGGAGCTGTTTTTT. This codes for CASNIQGQWHGELFF.

In its sample, this clone was seen once. The CDR3 sequence: CAWSEALAGYSYEQYF. In DNA form, the CDR3 reads TGTGCCTGGAGTGAGGCCCTAGCGGGGTACTCCTACGAGCAGTACTTC. V gene TRBV30 combines with J gene TRBJ2-7; 9 nucleotides agree with TRBD2. After removal of 1 base from V and 0 bases from J, the junction contained 7 bases not matched to a gene. Germline CDR1 GTSNPN, CDR2 SVGIG (reference sequence). The CDR3 runs to 16 residues.

The chain employs TRBV5-5 and TRBJ2-3; 10 bases map to TRBD2. The CDR3 extends over 15 amino acids. Germline lookup yields CDR1 SGHKS and CDR2 YYEKEE (reference sequence). V lost 0 bases, J lost 5 bases, and 3 bases stayed unmatched. Here the CDR3 reads CASSLGAGGQDTQYF. In DNA form, the CDR3 reads TGTGCCAGCAGCTTGGGAGCGGGGGGGCAAGATACGCAGTATTTT.

J is TRBJ2-7 and V is TRBV9; 11 bases are shared with TRBD1. With 4 bases clipped from V and 4 bases from J, the junction kept 10 bases outside the gene matches. CDR1 and CDR2 from the germline V gene are SGDLS and YYNGEE. This CDR3 has 16 amino acids. CDR3 amino acids: CASSPYSGTGGYEQYF. Written as DNA, the CDR3 is TGTGCCAGCAGCCCGTACTCCGGGACAGGGGGATACGAGCAGTACTTC.

CDR3 region: CSVVLTGGLGYTF. The DNA for the CDR3 is TGCAGCGTTGTATTGACAGGGGGGCTAGGCTACACCTTC. This chain uses TRBV29-1 with TRBJ1-2, with 9 bases identical to TRBD1. Trimming at V came to 4 bases and at J to 8 bases, leaving 8 bases not matched to a gene. Germline CDR1 is SQVTM and CDR2 is ANQGSEA. The CDR3 runs 13 residues.

The gene calls are TRBV27 and TRBJ1-1; 7 bases are a match to TRBD1. This CDR3 comprises 14 residues. The V gene end was trimmed by 3 bases and the J gene end by 2 bases; junction bases not matched to a gene: 3. Germline V gene sequence: CDR1 MNHEY, CDR2 SMNVEV (reference sequence). In nucleotides, the CDR3 is TGTGCCAGCAGTTTTTTAGGGGGCAACACTGAAGCTTTCTTT. Its protein is CASSFLGGNTEAFF.

The chain links TRBV10-3 to TRBJ2-3; a possible D gene is TRBD2 (6 bases). Deletions cut 4 bases from V and 0 bases from J, with 11 bases between. The CDR3 has 15 amino acids. Germline-derived CDR1 and CDR2 are ENHRY and SYGVKD. The CDR3 DNA follows: TGTGCCATCAGTGGGCGGGAAACTAGCACAGATACGCAGTATTTT. Translation: CAISGRETSTDTQYF.

V gene TRBV4-2 combines with J gene TRBJ2-2, with a possible D match to TRBD2 (7 bases). V was trimmed by 0 bases and J by 7 bases, leaving 12 bases between them. In germline, CDR1 is LGHNA, CDR2 YNFKEQ. The CDR3 loop spans 15 amino acids. The CDR3 region is CASSQDGGHVGELFF. CDR3 nucleotide sequence: TGTGCCAGCAGCCAAGACGGGGGGCATGTCGGGGAGCTGTTTTTT.

The rearrangement links TRBV18 to TRBJ2-3, with TRBD1 matching 7 bases. The ends lost 4 bases at V and 0 bases at J; junction bases unmatched: 1. The germline V gene has CDR1 KGHSH and CDR2 LQKENI. The CDR3 consists of 14 residues. CDR3 sequence: CASSLDRSTDTQYF. The CDR3 nucleotides are TGTGCCAGCTCACTGGACAGGAGCACAGATACGCAGTATTTT.

The CDR3 reads CANSGTGVQGYGYTF. The CDR3 bases are TGTGCCAACTCCGGGACAGGGGTGCAGGGCTATGGCTACACCTTC. The chain has TRBV10-3 and TRBJ1-2; 10 positions agree with TRBD1. Germline CDR1 reads ENHRY; CDR2 reads SYGVKD. This CDR3 is built from 15 residues. Losses at the gene ends were 10 bases for V and 4 bases for J; bases not matched to a gene: 12.

The rearrangement links TRBV30 to TRBJ2-1; TRBD1 matches at 9 bases. The CDR3 covers 11 residues. The trim removed 5 bases at V and 10 bases at J, leaving 3 bases unmatched. Germline CDR1 GTSNPN, CDR2 SVGIG (reference sequence). This CDR3 is CAWQTGGEQFF. DNA for the CDR3: TGTGCCTGGCAAACAGGGGGCGAGCAGTTCTTC.

The V call is TRBV30, the J call TRBJ2-2; D call uncertain. The CDR3 is 13 residues long. Trimming removed 1 base from V and 5 bases from J, with 8 bases in between. Germline V gives CDR1 GTSNPN, CDR2 SVGIG (reference sequence). In DNA form, the CDR3 reads TGTGCCTGGAGTGACGGTTTGACCGGGGAGCTGTTTTTT. Amino acid sequence: CAWSDGLTGELFF. The full variable domain, its missing parts supplied by reference TRBV30 and TRBJ2-2, is SQTIHQWPATLVQPVGSPLSLECTVEGTSNPNLYWYRQAAGRGLQLLFYSVGIGQISSEVPQNLSASRPQDRQFILSSKKLLLSDSGFYLCAWSDGLTGELFFGEGSRLTVL.

The chain carries TRBV7-9 and TRBJ2-1, with a possible D match to TRBD1 (5 bases). CDR3 length: 15 residues. Trimming took 3 bases from V and 7 from J, leaving 16 bases between them. Germline CDR1 and CDR2: SEHNR and FQNEAQ (reference sequence). CDR3 sequence: CASSFLSRAVNEQFF. CDR3 in DNA: TGTGCCAGCAGCTTCCTTTCCAGGGCGGTGAATGAGCAGTTCTTC.

In DNA form, the CDR3 reads TGTGCCAGCAGCTTACGGAGACGGGAGGTTCCCGGGGAGCTGTTTTTT. Protein product: CASSLRRREVPGELFF. This chain links TRBV7-2 with TRBJ2-2; 7 bases are shared with TRBD2. The CDR3 spans 16 residues. The ends lost 2 bases at V and 6 bases at J; junction bases unmatched: 9. Germline V lookup: CDR1 SGHTA, CDR2 FQGNSA.

Concerning this clone: Other nucleotide sequences in the sample specify the same CDR3. The gene calls are TRBV2 and TRBJ2-5; a possible D gene is TRBD2 (6 bases). V lost 2 bases to trimming and J lost 1 base, with 8 bases between them. The CDR3 spans 14 residues. Germline loops: CDR1 SNHLY, CDR2 FYNNEI. This chain's CDR3 is CASSERRGQETQYF. The CDR3 nucleotides are TGTGCCAGCAGTGAACGGCGGGGCCAAGAGACCCAGTACTTC.

The chain uses TRBV14 and TRBJ2-7, with 8 bases identical to TRBD1. The CDR3 runs 16 residues. V gave up 6 bases and J gave up 3 bases; unmatched junction bases: 13. Germline CDR1 and CDR2: SGHDN and FVKESK. The CDR3 sequence: CASSGSGTGGFYEQYF. Written as DNA, the CDR3 is TGTGCCAGCAGTGGGTCGGGTACAGGGGGTTTCTACGAGCAGTACTTC.